This TCR beta chain was sequenced in a study of lymphopenia after photon versus proton radiotherapy (dated by TCRdb to about 2019). For the wider study: The study compared the immunological effects of photon versus proton radiation therapy in patients with gastrointestinal tumors who developed high-grade lymphopenia. The roughly 21 patients in the cohort had gastrointestinal tumors, were treated with either photon or proton therapy, and subsequently developed lymphopenia. The study was designed to characterize how the impact on the immune system differs between the two radiation modalities.

The paper's findings and limits, for the study overall: The authors looked at the survival association only in patients who died, and they framed better survival with proton therapy as a possibility rather than a demonstrated result. Relative stability during treatment was observed in proton-treated patients, whereas loss of naive T cells and TCR diversity and gain of effector/memory populations were observed in photon-treated patients. Among patients across the cohort who died, overall survival time showed an inverse correlation with a larger post-nadir drop in TCR diversity. After the lymphocyte count nadir, repertoires from photon-treated patients showed oligoclonal expansion, particularly of CD8+ Temra cells, and this expansion drove the decline in diversity.

The library was generated by the immunoSEQ multiplex PCR assay. T cell repertoires were profiled with deep sequencing of rearranged TCR beta loci together with multiparametric flow cytometry. As stored in TCRdb, this immuneACCESS dataset retains in-frame rearrangements with V and J assigned. A fraction of the clones does not appear; measured against another copy, unresolved V genes explain less than half of the discrepancy, and the remainder lacks a known reason. The sample profile shows around 59,000 clones; less than 85% of them were found once. 2.1% of the sample is in the top ten clones. Via the germline V gene, CDR1 is MDHEN and CDR2 SYDVKM. V is shortened by 6 bases, J by 6 bases, and the region joining them spans 15 bases. From the cysteine up to the phenylalanine, the CDR3 has a length of 14 residues. The DNA shown is the 42-base CDR3, in frame from base 1. Concerning this clone: Its antigen target is currently unknown. No qualities accompany the bases; no much larger clone lies one base away.

The rearranged chain carries TRBV28 and TRBJ1-5; the D segment could be TRBD1, given 6 matching bases. The receptor comes from a man between 60 and 75 years old with pancreatic cancer. Sequenced material: peripheral blood, taken from a patient treated with proton-based radiotherapy. CDR3 loop: CASRAPQGFQPQHF. The DNA reads TGTGCCAGCAGGGCGCCCCAGGGGTTTCAGCCCCAGCATTTT.